This entry lists 3 T cell receptor beta chains sequenced from one sample in a study of blood T cell repertoires in COVID-19. Assay used: immunoSEQ multiplex PCR; TCRdb lists only in-frame clones, some missing. The table shows 9,000 to 10,000 clones, with around 81% occurring only once. The specimen was peripheral blood. The receptors were sampled from a human donor in a cohort sampled during active COVID-19.

V usage is TRBV30 and J usage is TRBJ1-5; no definite D call. This CDR3 is built from 12 residues. Looked up from germline, CDR1 is GTSNPN and CDR2 is SVGIG (reference sequence). With 5 bases removed from V and 9 bases from J, the gap between germline ends came to 14 bases. The CDR3: CAWGPGVGPQHF. In nucleotides, the CDR3 is TGTGCCTGGGGGCCGGGAGTGGGGCCCCAGCATTTT.

The chain couples TRBV6-2 or TRBV6-3 to TRBJ2-1; 9 bases match TRBD2. The germline gives CDR1 MNHEY, CDR2 SVGEGT. This CDR3 spans 16 amino acids. The V and J ends lost 4 bases and 2 bases, in that order; junction bases with no gene match: 6. The CDR3 protein is CASSSRAGGPYNEQFF. DNA for the CDR3: TGTGCCAGCAGTTCGCGAGCGGGGGGTCCCTACAATGAGCAGTTCTTC.

This clone was counted a single time. CDR3: CASSFGLAGSGYEQYF. DNA for the CDR3: TGTGCCAGCAGCTTTGGACTAGCGGGGAGTGGCTACGAGCAGTACTTC. This chain links TRBV7-9 with TRBJ2-7; 12 nucleotides match TRBD2. The CDR3 totals 16 residues. Germline V lookup: CDR1 SEHNR, CDR2 FQNEAQ (reference sequence). J gave up 3 bases and V 3 bases, and 6 bases lay outside the gene matches.